The sample holds one count of the clone carrying this T cell receptor (beta chain). Authors' methods: Reference gene primer amplification yielded estimated nucleated cell counts. The repertoire was sequenced with immunoSEQ multiplex PCR; TCRdb's copy has only in-frame clones and lacks some. The V and J calls and the clone size are those of that table, but D and trimming were determined from the DNA. The sample lists 100,000 to 150,000 clones, around 89% seen once, with around 19% in the top ten. This CDR3 is built from 19 residues. Germline lookup yields CDR1 LGHDT and CDR2 YNNKEL (reference sequence). V gave up 3 bases and J gave up 5 bases; unmatched junction bases: 19. The data were obtained in a study of blood T cell repertoires in COVID-19. Whole-study context: Both acute and convalescent COVID-19 samples were obtained from the United States, Italy and Spain.

The receptor comes from a man aged 50 or older with active or convalescent COVID-19. Sequenced input: peripheral blood. The rearrangement links TRBV3-1 (or the pseudogene TRBV3-2) to TRBJ1-1, with 9 bases fitting TRBD1. The DNA for the CDR3 is TGTGCCAGCAGCCATAATCTCGCCGGGACAGGGATACCGGGGACTGAAGCTTTCTTT. Protein: CASSHNLAGTGIPGTEAFF.